The 32 T cell receptor beta chains presented below share a single source sample, sequenced in a study of shared clonotypes between healthy human individuals. The table came from immunoSEQ multiplex PCR; TCRdb's copy has only in-frame clones and leaves some out. The sample shows about 2.4 million clones, under 95% of them seen only once. Sequenced material: naive CD4+ T cells from PBMCs. This sample's subset: CD45RA+ positively selected. These receptors all come from a man between 18 and 35 years old in good health. Some clones in this sample may be carry-over from other donors' samples.

The chain combines TRBV6-5 with TRBJ2-1, with a weak D call TRBD2 (6 bases). The germline V gene encodes CDR1 MNHEY and CDR2 SVGAGI. This CDR3 region has 12 residues. V was shortened by 6 bases and J by 12 bases, with 15 bases between the two germline ends. DNA of the CDR3: TGTGCCAGCAGCCCGACTAGTGAGAGGCAGTTCTTC. This sequence encodes CASSPTSERQFF.

This clone was seen a few times. This specimen includes other DNA sequences encoding the same CDR3. This chain connects TRBV7-9 to TRBJ1-5, with D uncertain. The V and J ends lost 1 base and 4 bases respectively, with 5 bases between them. Germline V gene sequence: CDR1 SEHNR, CDR2 FQNEAQ (reference sequence). This CDR3 has 13 residues. CDR3 in amino acids: CASSLVGNQPQHF. CDR3 DNA: TGTGCCAGCAGCTTAGTGGGGAATCAGCCCCAGCATTTT.

V is TRBV9 and J is TRBJ2-5; D may be TRBD1 or TRBD2 (5 bases each). V lost 3 bases, J lost 2 bases, and 14 bases lay in between. Germline V gives CDR1 SGDLS, CDR2 YYNGEE. The CDR3 covers 15 residues. The CDR3 DNA sequence: TGTGCCAGCAGCGGGACCGGGACGAAGCAAGAGACCCAGTACTTC. It translates to CASSGTGTKQETQYF. Variable domain in full (rest from reference TRBV9 and TRBJ2-5): DSGVTQTPKHLITATGQRVTLRCSPRSGDLSVYWYQQSLDQGLQFLIQYYNGEERAKGNILERFSAQQFPDLHSELNLSSLELGDSALYFCASSGTGTKQETQYFGPGTRLLVL.

J is TRBJ1-1 and V is TRBV2; 9 bases line up with TRBD1. The CDR3 runs to 13 residues. V shed 7 bases and J 5 bases; nucleotides not matched to a gene: 5. Per germline, CDR1 SNHLY and CDR2 FYNNEI. CDR3 loop: CASTGTGRTEAFF. The DNA for the CDR3 is TGTGCCAGCACCGGGACAGGGAGAACTGAAGCTTTCTTT. Variable domain in full (rest from reference TRBV2 and TRBJ1-1): EPEVTQTPSHQVTQMGQEVILRCVPISNHLYFYWYRQILGQKVEFLVSFYNNEISEKSEIFDDQFSVERPDGSNFTLKIRSTKLEDSAMYFCASTGTGRTEAFFGQGTRLTVV.

The V gene is TRBV29-1, the J gene TRBJ1-4; D call uncertain. Per germline, CDR1 SQVTM and CDR2 ANQGSEA. The V end was cut by 4 bases, the J end by 8 bases, with 14 bases between. The CDR3 is made up of 13 amino acids. This CDR3 reads CSVVLGLREKLFF. CDR3 in DNA: TGCAGCGTTGTTCTGGGGTTGCGAGAAAAACTGTTTTTT. Together with reference TRBV29-1 and TRBJ1-4, the CDR3 gives the full variable domain: SAVISQKPSRDICQRGTSLTIQCQVDSQVTMMFWYRQQPGQSLTLIATANQGSEATYESGFVIDKFPISRPNLTFSTLTVSNMSPEDSSIYLCSVVLGLREKLFFGSGTQLSVL.

A word on this clone: This sample includes further DNA sequences coding for the same CDR3. The chain has TRBV27 and TRBJ1-1, with TRBD1 matching 7 bases. Germline V CDR1 and CDR2: MNHEY, SMNVEV (reference sequence). This CDR3 has 12 residues. J gave up 7 bases and V 3 bases, and 2 bases lay outside the gene matches. In DNA form, the CDR3 reads TGTGCCAGCAGTTTCAGACAGGGTGAAGCTTTCTTT. Protein sequence: CASSFRQGEAFF.

The chain is built from TRBV2 and TRBJ2-6, with D possibly being TRBD1 (5 bases). V lost 2 bases to trimming and J lost 1 base, with 6 bases between them. CDR3 size: 15 residues. CDR1 and CDR2 (germline): SNHLY, FYNNEI. CDR3: CASSERGSGANVLTF. The CDR3, as DNA: TGTGCCAGCAGTGAAAGGGGTTCTGGGGCCAACGTCCTGACTTTC.

The CDR3 bases are TGTGCCAGCAGTCCGGACAGGGCCAGGGGGCAGTACTTC. It translates to CASSPDRARGQYF. The rearrangement links TRBV6-5 to TRBJ2-7; TRBD1 matches at 8 bases. CDR3 length: 13 amino acids. V was clipped by 5 bases and J by 9 bases; unmatched bases: 9. CDR1 is MNHEY, CDR2 SVGAGI, per germline.

The V call is TRBV7-9, the J call TRBJ1-6, with a tentative D call TRBD1 (6 bases). V was trimmed by 5 bases and J by 9 bases, leaving 17 bases between them. This CDR3 contains 15 residues. Germline assignment: CDR1 SEHNR and CDR2 FQNEAQ (reference sequence). CDR3 nucleotide sequence: TGTGCCAGCAGCAGCCGGGACACTCAGGGTTCACCCCTCCACTTT. This codes for CASSSRDTQGSPLHF.

This clone was observed a few times. The J gene is TRBJ1-1, the V gene TRBV10-2; possibly TRBD1 for D (5 bases). The CDR3 sequence is 16 residues long. Germline assignment: CDR1 WSHSY and CDR2 SAAADI. V was cut by 0 bases and J by 0 bases, with 11 bases left in between. CDR3 DNA sequence: TGCGCCAGCAGTGAGTCGATCAGGGTCATGAACACTGAAGCTTTCTTT. Its protein is CASSESIRVMNTEAFF.

As DNA, the CDR3 is TGTGCCAGCAGGCCGTGGGGGTCTCTCAGCCCCGAGCAGTACTTC. Protein sequence: CASRPWGSLSPEQYF. The V call is TRBV27, the J call TRBJ2-5; D may be TRBD1 or TRBD2 (5 bases each). The J call could be wrong; TRBJ2-7 is a better fit for the DNA end. Germline CDR1 is MNHEY and CDR2 is SMNVEV (reference sequence). CDR3 length: 15 amino acids.

CDR3 in DNA: TGTGCCAGCAGCTTACTCCCCCCTGCCCTGAACACTGAAGCTTTCTTT. As protein: CASSLLPPALNTEAFF. The rearrangement joins TRBV11-2 to TRBJ1-1; D ambiguous. The germline V gene has CDR1 SGHAT and CDR2 FQNNGV. Trimming cost V 2 bases and J 0 bases, with 13 bases left between them. CDR3 size: 16 residues. Using reference TRBV11-2 and TRBJ1-1 for the parts outside the CDR3, the full variable domain is EAGVAQSPRYKIIEKRQSVAFWCNPISGHATLYWYQQILGQGPKLLIQFQNNGVVDDSQLPKDRFSAERLKGVDSTLKIQPAKLEDSAVYLCASSLLPPALNTEAFFGQGTRLTVV.

This clone showed up just once. V gene TRBV7-9 combines with J gene TRBJ1-3, with D hard to call. CDR1 and CDR2 from the germline V gene are SEHNR and FQNEAQ (reference sequence). This CDR3 has 16 residues. With 2 bases removed from V and 2 bases from J, the gap between germline ends came to 13 bases. The CDR3 bases are TGTGCCAGCAGCTTAAACGGACGTCTCACTGGAAACACCATATATTTT. Protein sequence: CASSLNGRLTGNTIYF.

The chain joins TRBV6-1 to TRBJ1-5; D gene uncertain. CDR3 length: 14 residues. CDR1 is MNHNS, CDR2 SASEGT, per germline. The V gene lost 6 bases and the J gene lost 6 bases, with 15 bases spanning the gap. Here the CDR3 DNA reads TGTGCCAGCAGCACTGTGTCAGTGGGTCAGCCCCAGCATTTT. Its translation is CASSTVSVGQPQHF.

The chain joins TRBV2 to TRBJ2-1; perhaps TRBD2 as D (5 bases). The germline V gene has CDR1 SNHLY and CDR2 FYNNEI. The CDR3 covers 15 residues. Trimming cost V 5 bases and J 0 bases, with 11 bases left between them. Here the CDR3 DNA reads TGTGCCAGCAGTTTACTAGAGAGCTCCTACAATGAGCAGTTCTTC. Its translation: CASSLLESSYNEQFF.

V is TRBV6-6 and J is TRBJ1-1; tentative D call: TRBD1 (6 bases). The V end lost 6 bases, the J end lost 4 bases, and 15 bases lay between the germline ends. This CDR3 is 14 amino acids long. Germline CDR1 and CDR2: MNHNY and SVGAGI (reference sequence). The CDR3 loop reads CASRLQGRGTEAFF. Written as DNA, the CDR3 is TGTGCCAGCAGGCTACAGGGACGGGGCACTGAAGCTTTCTTT.

This rearrangement joins TRBV2 to TRBJ2-6; D remains ambiguous. This CDR3 has 15 residues. Per germline, CDR1 SNHLY and CDR2 FYNNEI. V gave up 4 bases and J gave up 0 bases, with 7 bases separating them. This chain's CDR3 is CASSAQNSGANVLTF. The DNA for the CDR3 is TGTGCCAGCAGTGCACAGAACTCTGGGGCCAACGTCCTGACTTTC.

This clone was found once. The J gene is TRBJ2-1, the V gene TRBV7-3, with TRBD2 identical over 12 bases. Germline V gene sequence: CDR1 SGHTA, CDR2 FQGTGA. The CDR3 covers 16 residues. The junction had 10 bases not matched to a gene; V was cut back by 4 bases and J by 9 bases. CDR3 loop: CASSSKLAGGRSEQFF. In DNA form, the CDR3 reads TGTGCCAGCAGCTCCAAACTAGCGGGAGGACGGAGTGAGCAGTTCTTC. Together with reference TRBV7-3 and TRBJ2-1, the CDR3 gives the full variable domain: GAGVSQTPSNKVTEKGKYVELRCDPISGHTALYWYRQSLGQGPEFLIYFQGTGAADDSGLPNDRFFAVRPEGSVSTLKIQRTERGDSAVYLCASSSKLAGGRSEQFFGPGTRLTVL.

The chain joins TRBV7-2 to TRBJ1-4; no firm D call. V lost 1 base and J lost 0, with 6 bases in between. This CDR3 is built from 15 residues. CDR1 and CDR2 (germline): SGHTA, FQGNSA. CDR3 nucleotides: TGTGCCAGCAGCTTAGGTCAGACAACTAATGAAAAACTGTTTTTT. Protein: CASSLGQTTNEKLFF.

This clone came up once. The chain links TRBV29-1 to TRBJ1-4; D may be TRBD1 (6 bases). CDR3 length: 14 amino acids. CDR1 and CDR2 (germline): SQVTM, ANQGSEA. V was shortened by 6 bases and J by 7 bases, with 18 bases between the two germline ends. CDR3 coding DNA: TGCAGCGTATTCCAGGGGAGGGGGGGTGAAAAACTGTTTTTT. Translated, it gives CSVFQGRGGEKLFF.

V is TRBV6-5 and J is TRBJ2-7; tentative D call: TRBD2 (6 bases). CDR1 is MNHEY, CDR2 SVGAGI, per germline. Between the trimmed V and J ends, which lost 6 bases and 4 bases, there was a span of 13 bases. This CDR3 comprises 13 residues. For the CDR3, the DNA is TGTGCCAGCAGACATACTAGCAGTTACGAGCAGTACTTC. Translating it yields CASRHTSSYEQYF.

The rearrangement uses TRBV27 and TRBJ2-7; possible D gene TRBD2, 7 bases. The CDR3 is 15 amino acids. Germline V gene sequence: CDR1 MNHEY, CDR2 SMNVEV (reference sequence). The V gene lost 6 bases and the J gene lost 4 bases, with 19 bases spanning the gap. The chain's CDR3 is CASRLQTGRGYEQYF. The CDR3 bases are TGTGCCAGCAGGTTACAAACAGGGCGGGGGTACGAGCAGTACTTC.

V and J are TRBV27 and TRBJ2-3; D possibly corresponds to TRBD2 (6 bases). The CDR3 consists of 15 residues. The germline V gene encodes CDR1 MNHEY and CDR2 SMNVEV (reference sequence). Trimming pared 5 bases from V and 3 bases from J, leaving 15 bases between. The CDR3: CASSDIGGGTDTQYF. CDR3 in DNA: TGTGCCAGCAGTGACATAGGTGGGGGGACAGATACGCAGTATTTT.

V gene TRBV9 combines with J gene TRBJ2-1; a weak D match, TRBD2 (5 bases). This CDR3 comprises 17 residues. Trimming took 0 bases from V and 0 from J, leaving 13 bases between them. Germline V gene data show CDR1 as SGDLS and CDR2 as YYNGEE. CDR3 DNA sequence: TGTGCCAGCAGCGTAGTTCCGGGTACTAGCTCCTACAATGAGCAGTTCTTC. It is translated as CASSVVPGTSSYNEQFF.

This clone was recorded once. The chain carries TRBV5-5 and TRBJ1-4, with 7 bases that match TRBD1. Losses at the gene ends were 6 bases for V and 0 bases for J; bases not matched to a gene: 5. CDR1 and CDR2 (germline): SGHKS, YYEKEE (reference sequence). This CDR3 is built from 15 residues. CDR3 in DNA: TGTGCCAGCACTCAGACAGGGACAACTAATGAAAAACTGTTTTTT. This encodes CASTQTGTTNEKLFF.

V gene TRBV5-1 combines with J gene TRBJ2-7; maybe TRBD1 (6 bases). Germline V gene data show CDR1 as SGHRS and CDR2 as YFSETQ. The CDR3 sequence is 15 residues long. Deletions cut 4 bases from V and 1 base from J, with 15 bases between. The DNA for the CDR3 is TGCGCCAGCAGCCGTGACAGGCAAGGTTCCTACGAGCAGTACTTC. Protein: CASSRDRQGSYEQYF.

This clone was found once. The chain couples TRBV29-1 to TRBJ2-5; 8 nucleotides line up with TRBD1. With 7 bases clipped from V and 4 bases from J, the junction kept 5 bases outside the gene matches. CDR3 size: 12 residues. Germline loops: CDR1 SQVTM, CDR2 ANQGSEA. The CDR3 nucleotides read TGCAGCGCTAACAGGGGGTCAGAGACCCAGTACTTC. It yields the protein CSANRGSETQYF. The full variable domain, with the rest looked up from reference TRBV29-1 and TRBJ2-5, is SAVISQKPSRDICQRGTSLTIQCQVDSQVTMMFWYRQQPGQSLTLIATANQGSEATYESGFVIDKFPISRPNLTFSTLTVSNMSPEDSSIYLCSANRGSETQYFGPGTRLLVL.

V gene TRBV4-2 combines with J gene TRBJ1-4; weak D call: TRBD1 (5 bases). CDR1 LGHNA and CDR2 YNFKEQ come from the germline V gene. CDR3 size: 15 residues. Between the trimmed V and J ends, which lost 4 bases and 4 bases, there was a span of 13 bases. The CDR3 loop is CASSPGRRGNEKLFF. The CDR3 nucleotides are TGTGCCAGCAGCCCAGGGAGAAGGGGTAATGAAAAACTGTTTTTT.

The chain recombines TRBV18 with TRBJ2-1, with 9 bases lining up with TRBD2. Germline V gene lookup returns CDR1 KGHSH and CDR2 LQKENI. The length of the CDR3 is 16 residues. V trimming: 4 bases; J trimming: 6 bases; junction bases outside the gene matches: 10. The CDR3 here is CASSRNSGRGANEQFF. The CDR3 coding sequence is TGTGCCAGCTCACGCAATAGCGGGAGAGGGGCCAATGAGCAGTTCTTC.

This chain connects TRBV5-6 to TRBJ2-5, with 8 positions matching TRBD1. Trimming removed 4 bases from V and 2 bases from J; junction bases left unmatched: 4. Germline V gene lookup returns CDR1 SGHDT and CDR2 YYEEEE. The length of the CDR3 is 14 residues. The CDR3 sequence: CASSRTGRQETQYF. The CDR3 DNA is TGTGCCAGCAGCCGGACAGGGAGGCAAGAGACCCAGTACTTC.

This chain links TRBV7-2 with TRBJ1-2, with D unresolved. CDR3 size: 14 residues. Germline CDR1 and CDR2: SGHTA and FQGNSA. Trimming pared 4 bases from V and 13 bases from J, leaving 22 bases between. The CDR3 DNA follows: TGTGCCAGCAGCTACCTGACGGCAGCTATGGCTTTCACCTTC. Translated: CASSYLTAAMAFTF.

This clone has a single count. This chain uses TRBV7-8 with TRBJ2-7; tentatively, D is TRBD2 (5 bases). Germline loops: CDR1 SGHVS, CDR2 FQNEAQ. V was shortened by 5 bases and J by 3 bases, with 14 bases between the two germline ends. The CDR3 length is 14 residues. CDR3 amino acids: CASSNRVGNYEQYF. As DNA, the CDR3 is TGTGCCAGCAGCAATCGGGTCGGGAACTACGAGCAGTACTTC.